A single TCR beta chain is shown here with its context. Its specific antigen is unknown. No clone much larger than this one lies a single base away; base qualities are absent. The label giving this sample's time point can be read as: week 11, during vaccination. Every vaccine dose consisted of 300 ug of a 20-mer mutant IDH1 peptide in Montanide, administered subcutaneously together with topical imiquimod. The donors had newly diagnosed IDH1-mutant astrocytomas of WHO grade 3 or 4 that showed loss of nuclear ATRX. The samples were drawn from NOA16, a multicentre, single-arm, open-label phase I trial in Germany that tested a mutant IDH1 peptide vaccine in humans for the first time. Genomic DNA for TCRB sequencing was extracted from EDTA blood using the DNeasy Blood and Tissue Kit. The receptor library was made with the immunoSEQ multiplex PCR assay. Rearranged TCR beta chain sequences were amplified with the hsTCRB Kit following the manufacturer's protocol. An Illumina MiSeq was used to sequence the TCRB libraries. On the study's bioinformatics: The proprietary platform of the kit vendor was used for demultiplexing, trimming and gene mapping. The source is immuneACCESS, and TCRdb retained only in-frame sequences with V and J called. Part of the clones is not carried over; for the studies checked, unresolved V genes explain less than half of this, and the remainder is unexplained. V and J calls and clone size follow that table, whereas D and trimming were derived from the DNA. The sample table records 100,000 to 150,000 clones; 80% of these occur just once. The ten most abundant clones make up 5% to 6% of the sample.

The germline V and J ends show losses of 0 bases and 4 bases respectively, and no gene match explains 7 bases of the junction. Its CDR3 holds 16 amino acids, cysteine through phenylalanine. Of all the DNA, just the CDR3 is kept, 48 bases in frame from base 1. Based on the germline V gene (reference sequence), the CDR1 and CDR2 sequences are SGHNT and YYREEE. The data stem from a study of a mutant IDH1 vaccine in newly diagnosed glioma (dated by TCRdb to the early 2020s). Study-level background: Patients received eight vaccinations in weeks 1, 3, 5, 7, 11, 15, 19 and 23, corresponding to visits V03 through V10. Vaccination started 4-6 weeks after radiotherapy alone, or was given together with temozolomide cycles in the groups whose treatment included chemotherapy. Of the approximately 30 treated patients, around 62% were male and approximately 38% were female, and the mean age was roughly 38 years. Prior to enrollment, standard therapy consisting of radiotherapy alone, temozolomide alone, or radiochemotherapy with temozolomide had been administered to patients, with the combination being received by most patients. Peripheral blood was drawn at six visits: V03 (baseline), V05, V07, V10, V12 and V13. For exploratory analyses, longitudinal TCRB deep sequencing was carried out in roughly 25 treated patients wherever samples were available. What the work shows at the level of the full study, not this receptor alone: Changes in the top peripheral T cell clonotypes picked up by TCRB sequencing did not appear to be linked to pseudoprogression. Vaccine-induced immune responses across multiple MHC alleles were detected in 93.3% of patients. PBMC samples for TCRB deep sequencing were selected based on availability. The authors stated that sample limitations prevented analyses of patient blood samples from being reproduced.

The V and J segments used are TRBV5-4 and TRBJ2-7; the central 10 bases match TRBD2. This sequence was found in a man aged 35-49 years with glioma. Material: PBMCs, obtained from a glioma patient whose treatment included an IDH1 peptide vaccine. The DNA sequence is given as TGTGCCAGCAGCTTGGGCGGAGCGGGGGGGAGATACGAGCAGTACTTC. It encodes CASSLGGAGGRYEQYF.